This T cell receptor beta chain is drawn from a study of blood T cell repertoires in COVID-19. Profiling relied on immunoSEQ multiplex PCR, and the TCRdb table lists in-frame clones only, not all of them. The table records around 140,000 clones, roughly 88% of them present only once. Trimming removed 1 base at V and 2 bases at J, with 9 bases between. The CDR3 length is 15 residues. Germline V gives CDR1 GTSNPN, CDR2 SVGIG (reference sequence). The specimen sequenced was peripheral blood. The rearrangement uses TRBV30 and TRBJ1-6; D unresolved. The sequence came from a man aged 55 to 70 with active or convalescent COVID-19. DNA for the CDR3: TGTGCCTGGAGTGCCGGAGACGCCTATAATTCACCCCTCCACTTT. This gives the protein CAWSAGDAYNSPLHF.